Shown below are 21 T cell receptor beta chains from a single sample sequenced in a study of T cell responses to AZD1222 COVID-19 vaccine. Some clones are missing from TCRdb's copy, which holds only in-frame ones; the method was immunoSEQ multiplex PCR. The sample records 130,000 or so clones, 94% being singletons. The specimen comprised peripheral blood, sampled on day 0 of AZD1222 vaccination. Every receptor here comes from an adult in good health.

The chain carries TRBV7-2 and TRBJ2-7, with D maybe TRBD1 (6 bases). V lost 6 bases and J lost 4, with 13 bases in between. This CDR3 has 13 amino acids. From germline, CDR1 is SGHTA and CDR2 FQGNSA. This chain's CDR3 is CASSSPDRYEQYF. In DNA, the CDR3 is TGTGCCAGCAGTTCTCCCGACAGGTACGAGCAGTACTTC.

This CDR3 reads CASSPGAGDEQYF. The CDR3 DNA reads TGTGCCAGCTCACCAGGGGCCGGGGACGAGCAGTACTTC. The chain has TRBV18 and TRBJ2-7; D tentatively fits TRBD1 or TRBD2 (5 bases each). Germline CDR1 KGHSH, CDR2 LQKENI. The CDR3 contains 13 residues. V was pared by 2 bases and J by 5 bases, with 10 bases between.

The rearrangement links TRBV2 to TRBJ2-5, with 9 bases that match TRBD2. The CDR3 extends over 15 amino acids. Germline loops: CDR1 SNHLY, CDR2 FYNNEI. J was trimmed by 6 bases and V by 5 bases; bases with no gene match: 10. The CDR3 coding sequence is TGTGCCAGCAGTTCCAGGGCTAGCGGGGCAAAGACCCAGTACTTC. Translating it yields CASSSRASGAKTQYF.

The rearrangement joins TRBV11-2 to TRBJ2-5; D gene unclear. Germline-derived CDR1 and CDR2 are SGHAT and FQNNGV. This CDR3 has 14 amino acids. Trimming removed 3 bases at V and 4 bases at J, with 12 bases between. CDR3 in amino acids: CASSLRIFGETQYF. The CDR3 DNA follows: TGTGCCAGCAGCTTGAGGATATTTGGAGAGACCCAGTACTTC.

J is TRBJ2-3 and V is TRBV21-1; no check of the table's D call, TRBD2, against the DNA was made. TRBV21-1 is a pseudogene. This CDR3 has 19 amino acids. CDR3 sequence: CASSKESNRREVRTDTQYF. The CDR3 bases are TGTGCCAGCAGTAAGGAATCGAATAGGCGGGAGGTTAGGACAGATACGCAGTATTTT.

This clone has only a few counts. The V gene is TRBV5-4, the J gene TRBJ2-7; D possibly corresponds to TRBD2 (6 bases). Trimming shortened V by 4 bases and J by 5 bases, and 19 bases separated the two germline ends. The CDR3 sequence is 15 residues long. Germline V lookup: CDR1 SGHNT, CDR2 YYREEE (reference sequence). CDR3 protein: CASSPAGGSRHEQYF. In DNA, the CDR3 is TGTGCCAGCAGCCCAGCCGGGGGATCAAGACACGAGCAGTACTTC.

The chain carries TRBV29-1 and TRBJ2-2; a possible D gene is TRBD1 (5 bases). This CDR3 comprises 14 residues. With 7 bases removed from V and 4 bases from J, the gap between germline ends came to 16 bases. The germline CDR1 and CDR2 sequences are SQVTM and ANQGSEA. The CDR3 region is CSADPQGSTGELFF. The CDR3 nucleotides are TGCAGCGCTGACCCCCAGGGAAGCACCGGGGAGCTGTTTTTT.

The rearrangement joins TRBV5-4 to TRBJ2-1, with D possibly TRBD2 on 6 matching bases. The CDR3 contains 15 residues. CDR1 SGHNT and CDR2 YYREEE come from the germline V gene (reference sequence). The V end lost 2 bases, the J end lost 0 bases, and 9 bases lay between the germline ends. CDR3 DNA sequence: TGTGCCAGCAGCTTCGGGGGTAGCTCCTACAATGAGCAGTTCTTC. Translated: CASSFGGSSYNEQFF.

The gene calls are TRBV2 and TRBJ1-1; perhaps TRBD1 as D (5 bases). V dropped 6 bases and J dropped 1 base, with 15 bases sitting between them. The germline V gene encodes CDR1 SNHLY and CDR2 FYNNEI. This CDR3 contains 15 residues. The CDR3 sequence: CASRAGLGENTEAFF. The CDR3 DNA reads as TGTGCCAGCAGGGCGGGGCTGGGGGAGAACACTGAAGCTTTCTTT. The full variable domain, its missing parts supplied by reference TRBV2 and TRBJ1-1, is EPEVTQTPSHQVTQMGQEVILRCVPISNHLYFYWYRQILGQKVEFLVSFYNNEISEKSEIFDDQFSVERPDGSNFTLKIRSTKLEDSAMYFCASRAGLGENTEAFFGQGTRLTVV.

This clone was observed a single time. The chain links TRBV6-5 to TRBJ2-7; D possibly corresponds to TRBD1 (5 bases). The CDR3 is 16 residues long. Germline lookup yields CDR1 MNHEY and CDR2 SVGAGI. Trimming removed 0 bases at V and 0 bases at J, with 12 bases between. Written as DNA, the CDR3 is TGTGCCAGCAGTTACTCACGGACACAAAGCTCCTACGAGCAGTACTTC. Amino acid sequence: CASSYSRTQSSYEQYF.

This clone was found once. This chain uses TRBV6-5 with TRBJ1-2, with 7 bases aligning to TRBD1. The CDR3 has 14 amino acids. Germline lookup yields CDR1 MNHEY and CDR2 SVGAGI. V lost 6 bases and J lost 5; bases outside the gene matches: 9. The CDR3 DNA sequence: TGTGCCAGCAGATACCGGGACAGCCGGTATGGCTACACCTTC. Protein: CASRYRDSRYGYTF.

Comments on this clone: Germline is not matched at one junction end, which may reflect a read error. The CDR3 DNA reads as TGTGCCAGCAGCGAAGAACCCCACCTAGCGTCCTCCTACAATGAGCAGTTCTTC. Its protein product is CASSEEPHLASSYNEQFF. The J gene is TRBJ2-1, the V gene TRBV4-2; possible D gene TRBD2, 6 bases. The germline gives CDR1 LGHNA, CDR2 YNFKEQ. The CDR3 extends over 18 amino acids.

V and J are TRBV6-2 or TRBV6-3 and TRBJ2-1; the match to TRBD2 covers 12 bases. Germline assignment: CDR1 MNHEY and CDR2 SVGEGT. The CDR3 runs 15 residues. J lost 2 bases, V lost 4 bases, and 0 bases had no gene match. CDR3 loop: CASSWTSGTYNEQFF. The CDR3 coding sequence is TGTGCCAGCAGTTGGACTAGCGGGACCTACAATGAGCAGTTCTTC.

The CDR3 here is CASSRGQGTTEAFF. In DNA form, the CDR3 reads TGTGCCAGCTCTCGCGGACAGGGAACAACTGAAGCTTTCTTT. The rearrangement joins TRBV18 to TRBJ1-1; 8 bases align to TRBD1. CDR3 size: 14 residues. V was clipped by 6 bases and J by 5 bases; unmatched bases: 8. Germline lookup yields CDR1 KGHSH and CDR2 LQKENI.

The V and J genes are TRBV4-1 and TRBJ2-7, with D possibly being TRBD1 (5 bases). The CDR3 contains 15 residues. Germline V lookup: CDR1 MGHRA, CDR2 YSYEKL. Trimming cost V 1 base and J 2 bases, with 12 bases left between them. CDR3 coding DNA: TGCGCCAGCAGCCAAGCCCCTTTGGGGCCCTACGAGCAGTACTTC. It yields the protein CASSQAPLGPYEQYF.

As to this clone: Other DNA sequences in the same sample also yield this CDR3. CDR3 region: CASSQDRGYEQYF. The CDR3 DNA is TGCGCCAGCAGCCAAGATCGGGGCTACGAGCAGTACTTC. The chain links TRBV4-3 to TRBJ2-7; weak D call: TRBD2 (5 bases). This CDR3 is built from 13 residues. Trimming left V 0 bases short and J 3 bases short, with 6 bases between. Germline CDR1 reads LGHNA; CDR2 reads YSLEER.

CDR3 sequence: CASSYYSPSYNEQFF. The DNA of the CDR3 is TGTGCCAGCAGTTACTACTCCCCCTCCTACAATGAGCAGTTCTTC. This chain uses TRBV6-2 or TRBV6-3 with TRBJ2-1; D uncertain. The CDR3 contains 15 residues. The germline V and J ends were trimmed by 1 base and 0 bases, with 7 bases remaining between them. Germline CDR1 reads MNHEY; CDR2 reads SVGEGT.

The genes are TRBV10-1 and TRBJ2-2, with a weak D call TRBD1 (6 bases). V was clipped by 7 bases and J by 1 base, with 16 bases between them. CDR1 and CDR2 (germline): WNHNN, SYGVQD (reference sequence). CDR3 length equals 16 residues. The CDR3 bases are TGCGCCAGCATTTCACTCCGGGACATGAACACCGGGGAGCTGTTTTTT. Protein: CASISLRDMNTGELFF.

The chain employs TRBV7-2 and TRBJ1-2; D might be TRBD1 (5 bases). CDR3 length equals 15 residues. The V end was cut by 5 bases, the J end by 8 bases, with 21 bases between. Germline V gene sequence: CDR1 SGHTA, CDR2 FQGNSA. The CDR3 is CASSGQWGTPMGYTF. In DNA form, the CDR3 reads TGTGCCAGCAGCGGGCAGTGGGGGACCCCTATGGGCTACACCTTC.

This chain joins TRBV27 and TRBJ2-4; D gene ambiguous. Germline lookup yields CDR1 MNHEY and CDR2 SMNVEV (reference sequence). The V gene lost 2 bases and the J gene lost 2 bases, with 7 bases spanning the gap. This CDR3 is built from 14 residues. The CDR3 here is CASSLVGTKNIQYF. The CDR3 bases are TGTGCCAGCAGTTTAGTAGGTACCAAAAACATTCAGTACTTC.

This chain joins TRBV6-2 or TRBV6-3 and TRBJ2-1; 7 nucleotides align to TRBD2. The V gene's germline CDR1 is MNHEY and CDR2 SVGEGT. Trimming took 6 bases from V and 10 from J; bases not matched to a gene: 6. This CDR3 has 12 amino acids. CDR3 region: CASSRAGREQFF. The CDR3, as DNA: TGTGCCAGCAGCCGAGCGGGACGGGAGCAGTTCTTC.